Listed here are 8 T cell receptor beta chains from one sample, sequenced in a study of T cells expressing NK-cell markers (dated by TCRdb to the early 2020s). Libraries were made using 5' RACE. The listed sequencing device is Illumina HiSeq 2000. Through TCRdb reprocessing, the reads give one entry per CDR3 protein sequence; DNA is omitted. The sample has about 450,000 distinct CDR3 sequences on record. 7.3% of the sample rests with the top ten. The sequencing input was blood T cells: a sorted CD56 or NKG2C T cell subset, CD4+ or CD8+ T cells, or bulk PBMC T cells (not recorded which). The receptors were gathered from a woman between 18 and 75 years old in good health.

The chain employs TRBV24-1 and TRBJ2-1; TCRdb proposes TRBD2, but this gene call is untestable without DNA. The CDR3 consists of 16 residues. Germline loops: CDR1 KGHDR, CDR2 SFDVKD. The CDR3 loop reads CATSDLGTSGKNEQFF.

The rearrangement joins TRBV29-1 to TRBJ2-3; the TRBD1 assignment by TCRdb is unverifiable without DNA. The CDR3 is 13 residues long. CDR1 SQVTM and CDR2 ANQGSEA come from the germline V gene. The CDR3 spells CSVVPPGGDTQYF.

The rearrangement uses TRBV10-3 and TRBJ2-3; absent DNA, TCRdb's TRBD1 call cannot be checked. CDR3 size: 14 residues. Per the germline V gene, CDR1 is ENHRY and CDR2 is SYGVKD. CDR3 residues: CAIRAQGFIDTQYF.

The chain employs TRBV9 and TRBJ2-2. The germline CDR1 and CDR2 sequences are SGDLS and YYNGEE. The CDR3 spans 15 residues. The chain's CDR3 is CASSVSSGSTGELFF.

The chain carries TRBV20-1 and TRBJ2-3; TCRdb indicates TRBD1, and absent DNA this call remains unverified. This CDR3 is 17 amino acids long. CDR1 is DFQATT and CDR2 is SNEGSKA in the germline V gene (reference sequence). The CDR3 sequence: CSARDRTGSGGPDTQYF.

The rearrangement joins TRBV25-1 to TRBJ2-3; there is no DNA to check the TCRdb D call of TRBD2. The CDR3 spans 17 residues. Germline CDR1 and CDR2: MGHDK and SYGVNS. The CDR3 protein is CASRGRVAGPSADTQYF.

V and J are TRBV5-4 and TRBJ2-3; TCRdb's assignment of TRBD2 cannot be checked, as there is no DNA. This CDR3 has 15 amino acids. Germline V gene lookup returns CDR1 SGHNT and CDR2 YYREEE (reference sequence). This CDR3 is CASSETGGRTDTQYF.

The rearrangement joins TRBV6-2 or TRBV6-3 to TRBJ1-2. CDR1 and CDR2 from the germline V gene are MNHEY and SVGEGT. The CDR3 extends over 12 amino acids. CDR3 sequence: CASSYEELGYTF.